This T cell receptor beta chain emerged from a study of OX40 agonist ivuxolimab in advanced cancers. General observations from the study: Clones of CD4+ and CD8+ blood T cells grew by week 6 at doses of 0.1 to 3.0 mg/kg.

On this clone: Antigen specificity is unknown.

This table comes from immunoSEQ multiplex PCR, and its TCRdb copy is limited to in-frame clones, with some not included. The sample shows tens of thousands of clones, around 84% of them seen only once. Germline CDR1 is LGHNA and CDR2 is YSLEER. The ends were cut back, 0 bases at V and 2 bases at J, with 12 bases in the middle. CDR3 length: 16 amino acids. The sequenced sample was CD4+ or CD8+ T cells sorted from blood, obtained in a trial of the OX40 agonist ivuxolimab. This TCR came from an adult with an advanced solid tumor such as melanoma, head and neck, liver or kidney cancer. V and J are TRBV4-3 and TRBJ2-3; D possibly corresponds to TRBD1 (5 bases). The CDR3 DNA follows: TGCGCCAGCAGCCAAGATCAAAAGGGGTACACAGATACGCAGTATTTT. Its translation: CASSQDQKGYTDTQYF.